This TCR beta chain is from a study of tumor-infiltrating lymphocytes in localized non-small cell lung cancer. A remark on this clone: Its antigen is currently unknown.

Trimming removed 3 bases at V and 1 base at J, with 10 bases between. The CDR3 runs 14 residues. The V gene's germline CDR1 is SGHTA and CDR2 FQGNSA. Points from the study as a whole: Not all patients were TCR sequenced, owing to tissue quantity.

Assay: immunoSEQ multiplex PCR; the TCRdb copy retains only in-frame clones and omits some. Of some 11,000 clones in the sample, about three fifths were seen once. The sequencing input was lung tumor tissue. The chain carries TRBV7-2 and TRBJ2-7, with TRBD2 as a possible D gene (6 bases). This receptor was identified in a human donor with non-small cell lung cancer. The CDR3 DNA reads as TGTGCCAGCAGCTTGATAGCGGATTCCTACGAGCAGTACTTC. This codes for CASSLIADSYEQYF.